These T cell receptor beta chains were read from a single sample in a study of blood T cells in healthy people across ages. TCRdb independently ran MiXCR on the 5' RACE reads; one entry per CDR3 protein. The sample holds hundreds of thousands of distinct CDR3 sequences; roughly 26% are singletons and the top ten take around 3%. The same sample was also studied in work on T cells of mothers and their children.

Sequences were obtained from blood. The receptors were gathered from a boy younger than 18 in good health. Both conserved end residues are part of each CDR3. A D gene is named only where the DNA matches it firmly. Clone size is not always given. Where it is, it says once, few, many or a class for expanded clones.

j_call,d_call,v_call,clone_size,cdr3_aa,cdr3_nt
TRBJ2-1,TRBD1,TRBV3-1,.,CASSRGTGSSNEQFF,TGTGCCAGCAGCCGCGGGACAGGGAGCTCCAATGAGCAGTTCTTC
TRBJ2-5,TRBD2,TRBV5-1,few,CASSSSGGYKETQYF,TGCGCCAGCAGCTCTAGCGGGGGCTATAAAGAGACCCAGTACTTC
TRBJ1-1,.,TRBV29-1,few,CSVLLQGNTEAFF,TGCAGCGTTCTCTTACAGGGGAACACTGAAGCTTTCTTT
TRBJ2-1,.,TRBV29-1,many,CSVEAGNEQFF,TGCAGCGTTGAGGCGGGCAATGAGCAGTTCTTC
TRBJ2-4,TRBD2,TRBV28,few,CASSLRLSGGRPEKNIQYF,TGTGCCAGCAGTTTAAGGCTTTCGGGGGGGCGCCCCGAGAAAAACATTCAGTACTTC
TRBJ2-6,.,TRBV2,few,CASSEPGNGANVLTF,TGTGCCAGCAGTGAACCTGGGAATGGGGCCAACGTCCTGACTTTC
TRBJ1-1,.,TRBV5-1,few,CASSLGGTPNTEAFF,TGCGCCAGCAGCTTGGGAGGGACACCGAACACTGAAGCTTTCTTT
TRBJ1-1,TRBD1,TRBV12-3/TRBV12-4,few,CASSLSGQGGTEAFF,TGTGCCAGCAGTTTATCGGGACAGGGTGGCACTGAAGCTTTCTTT
TRBJ1-2,.,TRBV5-1,.,CASSLEGSGGYTF,TGCGCCAGCAGCTTGGAAGGGTCCGGAGGCTACACCTTC
TRBJ2-4,TRBD2,TRBV15,once,CATSRGSGGAYIQYF,TGTGCCACCAGCAGAGGTAGCGGGGGGGCGTACATTCAGTACTTC
TRBJ2-1,.,TRBV5-6,few,CASSLSLASLYNEQFF,TGTGCCAGCAGCTTGTCCCTAGCGTCCCTCTACAATGAGCAGTTCTTC
TRBJ2-3,TRBD2,TRBV9,.,CASSVASGDTDTQYF,TGTGCCAGCAGCGTAGCTAGCGGGGACACAGATACGCAGTATTTT
TRBJ2-7,.,TRBV6-1,few,CASRSRDKTYEQYF,TGTGCCAGCAGGAGCCGGGACAAGACCTACGAGCAGTACTTC
TRBJ2-3,.,TRBV29-1,.,CSDGLAQSTDTQYF,TGCAGCGACGGGCTAGCGCAGAGCACAGATACGCAGTATTTT
TRBJ2-1,TRBD2,TRBV5-1,.,CASSWDYTRSSYNEQFF,TGCGCCAGCAGCTGGGACTATACCAGGAGCTCCTACAATGAGCAGTTCTTC
TRBJ1-5,.,TRBV20-1,.,CSASRLGQPQHF,TGCAGTGCTAGCAGGTTAGGTCAGCCCCAGCATTTT
TRBJ1-4,TRBD1,TRBV27,.,CASSLKTGGQEKLFF,TGTGCCAGCAGCCTTAAGACAGGGGGCCAAGAAAAACTGTTTTTT
TRBJ2-1,.,TRBV7-9,.,CASSDRMGQFF,TGTGCCAGCAGTGACCGAATGGGGCAGTTCTTC
TRBJ1-5,.,TRBV4-2,.,CASSQDQDGVRNQPQHF,TGTGCCAGCAGCCAAGATCAGGACGGCGTTAGAAATCAGCCCCAGCATTTT
TRBJ1-2,.,TRBV20-1,.,CSARGTLEEGYTF,TGCAGTGCGAGAGGGACATTAGAGGAGGGCTACACCTTC
TRBJ1-4,.,TRBV4-1,few,CASSQKKEHPTNEKLFF,TGCGCCAGCAGCCAAAAGAAGGAACACCCAACTAATGAAAAACTGTTTTTT
TRBJ2-5,.,TRBV20-1,.,CSAGDHRGSLGETQYF,TGCAGTGCTGGAGATCATCGGGGTAGTCTGGGGGAGACCCAGTACTTC
TRBJ2-3,.,TRBV10-3,few,CAISDQYSLGDTQYF,TGTGCCATCAGTGATCAGTACTCCTTGGGAGATACGCAGTATTTT
TRBJ1-4,TRBD1,TRBV10-3,few,CAISEGQGDDEKLFF,TGTGCCATCAGTGAGGGACAGGGAGACGATGAAAAACTGTTTTTT
TRBJ2-5,TRBD2,TRBV20-1,few,CSASAGGEETQYF,TGCAGTGCTAGTGCGGGGGGCGAGGAGACCCAGTACTTC
TRBJ2-5,.,TRBV6-5,.,CASSYSLARAQETQYF,TGTGCCAGCAGTTACAGTCTAGCGCGTGCTCAAGAGACCCAGTACTTC
TRBJ2-7,.,TRBV5-1,.,CASSPFLGHSYEQYF,TGCGCCAGCAGCCCTTTTCTGGGTCACTCCTACGAGCAGTACTTC
TRBJ2-3,.,TRBV29-1,.,CSVKGGLSTDTQYF,TGCAGCGTGAAGGGAGGCCTTAGCACAGATACGCAGTATTTT
TRBJ1-4,.,TRBV12-5,.,CASGLTTAAEKLFF,TGTGCTAGTGGTTTAACGACAGCAGCCGAAAAACTGTTTTTT
TRBJ2-4,TRBD2,TRBV11-2,.,CASSLGASGALARNIQYF,TGTGCCAGCAGCTTAGGGGCTAGCGGGGCACTAGCCAGAAACATTCAGTACTTC
TRBJ2-7,.,TRBV12-3/TRBV12-4,few,CASSFKPAYEQYF,TGTGCCAGCAGTTTTAAGCCAGCCTACGAGCAGTACTTC
TRBJ2-7,TRBD1,TRBV12-5,.,CASGSGQGAHEQYF,TGTGCTAGTGGTTCGGGACAGGGGGCTCACGAGCAGTACTTC
TRBJ2-5,.,TRBV10-1,few,CASRETDKVGETQYF,TGCGCCAGCAGGGAAACAGACAAGGTCGGGGAGACCCAGTACTTC
TRBJ1-1,.,TRBV6-5,few,CASRARRLTEAFF,TGTGCCAGCAGGGCCCGGCGGTTAACTGAAGCTTTCTTT
TRBJ2-1,.,TRBV6-1,.,CASNLGFSSYNEQFF,TGTGCCAGCAACTTAGGGTTTAGCTCCTACAATGAGCAGTTCTTC
TRBJ1-2,.,TRBV7-2,.,CASSRRVDSLANYGYTF,TGTGCCAGCAGCAGAAGGGTCGACAGCTTAGCTAACTATGGCTACACCTTC
TRBJ2-5,.,TRBV6-1,few,CASSEGQEETQYF,TGTGCCAGCAGTGAGGGTCAGGAAGAGACCCAGTACTTC
TRBJ2-3,TRBD1,TRBV7-8,few,CASSLGQGVSDTQYF,TGTGCCAGCAGCCTGGGACAGGGGGTCTCAGATACGCAGTATTTT
TRBJ2-7,TRBD1,TRBV6-1,few,CASSGGTGGDEQYF,TGTGCCAGCAGTGGTGGGACAGGGGGTGACGAGCAGTACTTC
TRBJ1-1,TRBD1,TRBV20-1,.,CRPDRRGTEAFF,TGCAGACCGGACAGGAGGGGCACTGAAGCTTTCTTT
TRBJ1-1,.,TRBV10-2,.,CASMIRRNTEAFF,TGCGCCAGCATGATCCGCAGAAACACTGAAGCTTTCTTT
TRBJ2-3,TRBD2,TRBV7-9,many,CASSTRGAGGTQYF,TGTGCCAGCAGCACGCGGGGGGCCGGGGGTACGCAGTATTTT
TRBJ2-2,.,TRBV7-9,few,CASTGRTGELFF,TGTGCCAGCACTGGAAGGACCGGGGAGCTGTTTTTT
TRBJ1-2,.,TRBV20-1,.,CSARDWVVGTHYGYTF,TGCAGTGCTAGAGATTGGGTTGTCGGGACACACTATGGCTACACCTTC
TRBJ2-5,.,TRBV29-1,.,CSVEGGTTKQTQYF,TGCAGCGTTGAAGGAGGAACTACCAAACAGACCCAGTACTTC
TRBJ1-4,TRBD1,TRBV9,.,CASSGSGGTNEKLFF,TGTGCCAGCAGCGGATCAGGGGGCACTAATGAAAAACTGTTTTTT
TRBJ2-5,.,TRBV5-1,.,CASSRSPVIQETQYF,TGCGCCAGCAGTAGAAGCCCTGTTATCCAAGAGACCCAGTACTTC
TRBJ2-1,TRBD1,TRBV7-8,.,CASSFRTGVGDEQFF,TGTGCCAGCAGCTTTCGAACAGGGGTTGGGGATGAGCAGTTCTTC
TRBJ1-2,TRBD1,TRBV9,.,CASSGTTGTYGYTF,TGTGCCAGCAGCGGGACGACAGGGACATATGGCTACACCTTC
TRBJ1-1,TRBD1,TRBV12-3/TRBV12-4,.,CASSQTGVNTEAFF,TGTGCCAGCAGTCAAACAGGGGTGAACACTGAAGCTTTCTTT
TRBJ2-1,.,TRBV5-3,.,CASSPDDSDGYEQFF,TGTGCCAGCAGCCCCGACGACTCGGACGGGTATGAGCAGTTCTTC
TRBJ2-4,TRBD1,TRBV20-1,few,CSARGFRGNIQYF,TGCAGTGCTAGAGGCTTCAGGGGGAACATTCAGTACTTC